A selection of T cell receptor beta chains follows, all from one sample in a study of PD-1 blockade in classical Hodgkin lymphoma. Using immunoSEQ multiplex PCR, the repertoire was profiled, and TCRdb retains in-frame clones only, with some absent. Among around 39,000 clones, 76% were seen once, and the ten largest hold roughly 15%. The specimen comprised peripheral blood mononuclear cells (PBMCs), sampled before the second cycle of nivolumab. These receptors were taken from a human donor with classical Hodgkin lymphoma. CDR3s include the opening cysteine and the closing phenylalanine or tryptophan. The D gene is left open where the match is weak. Clone size, where shown, is once, few, many, or a class for clones that have expanded.

-	TRBJ2-1	TRBV2	TRBD1	18	CASSAQTDGTGIYNEQFF	TGTGCCAGCAGTGCTCAGACTGACGGGACAGGGATCTACAATGAGCAGTTCTTC
-	TRBJ2-5	TRBV7-2	-	13	CASSLAFEETQYF	TGTGCCAGCAGCTTAGCCTTTGAAGAGACCCAGTACTTC
few	TRBJ1-1	TRBV11-2	-	13	CASSLDVAGSAFF	TGTGCCAGCAGCTTGGATGTGGCAGGGTCAGCTTTCTTT
-	TRBJ1-1	TRBV5-4	TRBD1	14	CASSLGGGQGEAFF	TGTGCCAGCAGCTTGGGGGGAGGACAGGGCGAAGCTTTCTTT
-	TRBJ1-4	TRBV7-2	-	15	CASSLAQGVDEKLFF	TGTGCCAGCAGCTTAGCACAGGGCGTGGATGAAAAACTGTTTTTT
-	TRBJ2-1	TRBV7-2	-	14	CASSLARAYNEQFF	TGTGCCAGCAGCTTAGCCAGGGCATACAATGAGCAGTTCTTC
-	TRBJ2-5	TRBV5-1	-	16	CASSGARNGGGETQYF	TGCGCCAGCAGCGGCGCCAGGAACGGGGGAGGAGAGACCCAGTACTTC
-	TRBJ1-6	TRBV27	-	14	CASIRVEANSPLHF	TGTGCCAGCATCCGGGTGGAAGCTAATTCACCCCTCCACTTT
-	TRBJ2-5	TRBV11-2	TRBD2	17	CASTRDPTSGALKTQYF	TGTGCCAGCACCCGAGACCCGACTAGCGGGGCCCTTAAGACCCAGTACTTC
-	TRBJ2-7	TRBV4-3	-	16	CASSQVEGGSFYEQYF	TGCGCCAGCAGCCAAGTTGAGGGGGGGTCCTTCTACGAGCAGTACTTC
-	TRBJ2-3	TRBV7-6	TRBD1	14	CASSGQGGTDTQYF	TGTGCCAGCAGCGGCCAGGGGGGCACAGATACGCAGTATTTT
once	TRBJ1-1	TRBV19	-	11	CASSIGTEAFF	TGTGCCAGTAGTATAGGAACTGAAGCTTTCTTT
-	TRBJ2-2	TRBV13	-	13	CASRPSGYGELFF	TGTGCCAGCAGACCCTCCGGGTACGGGGAGCTGTTTTTT
once	TRBJ1-5	TRBV23-1	-	16	CASSLRTEDSNQPQHF	TGCGCCAGCAGTCTCCGGACAGAGGATAGCAATCAGCCCCAGCATTTT
-	TRBJ2-1	TRBV10-3	-	18	CAISDLKVGASSYNEQFF	TGTGCCATCAGTGACCTAAAGGTAGGGGCCAGCTCCTACAATGAGCAGTTCTTC
once	TRBJ2-2	TRBV7-9	TRBD1	18	CASSGGVRTGTYTGELFF	TGTGCCAGCAGCGGAGGCGTCCGGACAGGGACCTACACCGGGGAGCTGTTTTTT
-	TRBJ2-7	TRBV18	-	13	CASSPGDSYEQYF	TGTGCCAGCTCGCCAGGGGACTCCTACGAGCAGTACTTC
-	TRBJ2-5	TRBV4-2	-	11	CASSQRETQYF	TGTGCCAGCAGCCAACGAGAGACCCAGTACTTC
-	TRBJ2-5	TRBV25-1	TRBD2	15	CASSESASGGWTQYF	TGTGCCAGCAGTGAATCGGCTAGCGGGGGCTGGACCCAGTACTTC
once	TRBJ2-1	TRBV5-1	TRBD2	15	CASSLGREGYNEQFF	TGCGCCAGCAGCTTAGGGAGGGAAGGCTACAATGAGCAGTTCTTC
-	TRBJ2-5	TRBV2	TRBD2	16	CASRLTSGGRQETQYF	TGTGCCAGCAGGTTGACTAGCGGGGGCCGACAAGAGACCCAGTACTTC
-	TRBJ2-3	TRBV20-1	-	10	CSLCTDTQYF	TGCAGCCTGTGCACAGATACGCAGTATTTT
-	TRBJ1-3	TRBV7-9	-	17	CASSRLDASHSGNTIYF	TGTGCCAGCAGCCGCCTTGACGCTTCCCACTCTGGAAACACCATATATTTT
-	TRBJ2-3	TRBV5-6	-	14	CASSFDGSTDTQYF	TGTGCCAGCAGCTTCGATGGATCCACAGATACGCAGTATTTT
-	TRBJ1-6	TRBV7-2	-	13	CASTWTYNSPLHF	TGTGCCAGCACATGGACCTATAATTCACCCCTCCACTTT
-	TRBJ2-3	TRBV7-2	-	15	CASSLRLQSTDTQYF	TGTGCCAGCAGCTTAAGGCTACAGAGCACAGATACGCAGTATTTT
-	TRBJ2-7	TRBV7-6	-	14	CASSLWGLMNEQYF	TGTGCCAGCAGCTTATGGGGACTGATGAACGAGCAGTACTTC
once	TRBJ1-2	TRBV5-1	TRBD1	14	CASSYVPQGDGYTF	TGCGCCAGCAGCTACGTACCGCAGGGGGATGGCTACACCTTC
-	TRBJ2-5	TRBV9	TRBD2	13	CASSTGLDRTQYF	TGTGCCAGCAGCACTGGACTAGATCGGACCCAGTACTTC
-	TRBJ1-1	TRBV23-1	-	15	CASSQFVQGNTEAFF	TGCGCCAGCAGTCAGTTCGTACAGGGGAACACTGAAGCTTTCTTT
once	TRBJ1-1	TRBV15	-	16	CATSRDYGHSNTEAFF	TGTGCCACCAGCAGAGATTATGGGCATAGTAACACTGAAGCTTTCTTT
many	TRBJ2-5	TRBV9	TRBD1	20	CASSESLWTGDIWSKETQYF	TGTGCCAGCAGCGAGAGCCTCTGGACAGGGGATATCTGGTCCAAAGAGACCCAGTACTTC
-	TRBJ1-5	TRBV6-6	TRBD1	16	CASGPVWDRVNQPQHF	TGTGCCAGCGGCCCGGTGTGGGACAGGGTCAATCAGCCCCAGCATTTT
-	TRBJ2-7	TRBV10-2	-	12	CASRRRAYEQYF	TGCGCCAGCAGGAGACGGGCCTACGAGCAGTACTTC
-	TRBJ2-1	TRBV7-9	TRBD1	16	CASSLAWRQGRPEQFF	TGTGCCAGCAGCTTAGCGTGGAGACAGGGGAGGCCTGAGCAGTTCTTC
-	TRBJ1-5	TRBV19	TRBD1	16	CASSGVDRGNNQPQHF	TGTGCCAGTAGTGGGGTGGACAGGGGGAACAATCAGCCCCAGCATTTT
-	TRBJ2-5	TRBV10-3	TRBD2	16	CAISDGGGGFQETQYF	TGTGCCATCAGTGATGGTGGCGGGGGTTTCCAAGAGACCCAGTACTTC
-	TRBJ2-5	TRBV5-1	TRBD1	14	CASSTAGQGLEQYF	TGCGCCAGCAGCACTGCGGGACAGGGCCTGGAGCAGTACTTC